The source of this TCR beta chain is a study of OX40 agonist ivuxolimab in advanced cancers. Study-level results: Nonresponders, in some cases, also had low normalized T-cell clonal expansion. What antigens the expanded peripheral T cells recognized was never established. Some of the lowest clonal expansion was seen in partial responders at 0.1-3.0 mg/kg.

Using immunoSEQ multiplex PCR, the repertoire was profiled, and TCRdb retains in-frame clones only, with some absent. The table includes 68,000 or so clones, around nine tenths detected once. For this clone: Antigen unknown.

Trimming at V came to 4 bases and at J to 6 bases, leaving 6 bases not matched to a gene. CDR3 size: 14 residues. CDR1 and CDR2 (germline): LNHNV, YYDKDF (reference sequence). The sequence came from an adult with an advanced solid tumor such as melanoma, head and neck, liver or kidney cancer. The chain links TRBV15 to TRBJ2-4; the match to TRBD2 covers 7 bases. Sequencing used CD4+ or CD8+ T cells sorted from blood, obtained in a trial of the OX40 agonist ivuxolimab. The chain's CDR3 is CATSTSGMGNIQYF. Written as DNA, the CDR3 is TGTGCCACCAGCACGAGCGGGATGGGAAACATTCAGTACTTC.